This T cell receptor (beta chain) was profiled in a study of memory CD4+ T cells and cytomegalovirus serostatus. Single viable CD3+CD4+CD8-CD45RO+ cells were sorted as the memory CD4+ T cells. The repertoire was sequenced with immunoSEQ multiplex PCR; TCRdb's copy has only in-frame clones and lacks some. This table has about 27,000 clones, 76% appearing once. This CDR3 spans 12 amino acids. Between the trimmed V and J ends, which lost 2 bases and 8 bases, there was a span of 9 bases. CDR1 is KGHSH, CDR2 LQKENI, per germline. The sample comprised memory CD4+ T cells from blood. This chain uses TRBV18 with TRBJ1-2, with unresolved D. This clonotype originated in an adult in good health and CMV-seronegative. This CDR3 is CASSPEGSGYTF. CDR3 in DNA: TGTGCCAGCTCACCAGAGGGTTCGGGCTACACCTTC.